This TCR beta chain was captured by sequencing in a study of graft-versus-host responses after intestinal transplantation. In the case of this clone: Antigen specificity is unknown.

In germline, CDR1 is SGHTA, CDR2 FQGNSA. V was trimmed by 1 base and J by 7 bases, leaving 16 bases between them. The CDR3 covers 15 residues. The method was immunoSEQ multiplex PCR; TCRdb's version includes in-frame clones alone and lacks a portion of them. The sample includes some 86,000 clones, about nine tenths seen only once; the top ten take approximately 0.096%. The receptor comes from a human donor who received an intestinal transplant. The J gene is TRBJ1-2, the V gene TRBV7-2; D might be TRBD1 (6 bases). The sample here was unstimulated CD4+ T cells sorted from spleen or lymph node cells, taken before intestinal transplant. The CDR3 DNA follows: TGTGCCAGCAGCTTAGTCCTGCCGCGAGGGGGTGGCTACACCTTC. This codes for CASSLVLPRGGGYTF.